Listed below are T cell receptor beta chains from one sample, sequenced in a study of technical replicates of blood from a few donors. The data were produced by immunoSEQ multiplex PCR, yet TCRdb's version contains in-frame clones alone and is incomplete. This sample has tens of thousands of clones, with more than 90% found just once. Sequenced: T cells isolated from PBMCs. The receptors were gathered from a human donor in good health. CDR3s include the opening cysteine and the closing phenylalanine or tryptophan. Each record gives: D gene, V gene, J gene, CDR3 protein, CDR3 DNA. D genes are given only for firm matches.

d_call: NA; v_call: TRBV5-3; j_call: TRBJ1-2; cdr3_aa: CARSKYRNGYTF; cdr3_nt: TGTGCCAGAAGCAAATACAGGAATGGCTACACCTTC
d_call: NA; v_call: TRBV6-4; j_call: TRBJ2-2; cdr3_aa: CASNKNRELFF; cdr3_nt: TGTGCCAGCAATAAAAACAGGGAGCTGTTTTTT
d_call: TRBD2; v_call: TRBV5-1; j_call: TRBJ2-5; cdr3_aa: CASSQRGQETQYF; cdr3_nt: TGCGCCAGCAGTCAGCGGGGTCAAGAGACCCAGTACTTC
d_call: NA; v_call: TRBV6-6; j_call: TRBJ2-1; cdr3_aa: CASMNPGVNNEQFF; cdr3_nt: TGTGCCAGCATGAATCCCGGGGTCAACAATGAGCAGTTCTTC
d_call: TRBD2; v_call: TRBV30; j_call: TRBJ2-5; cdr3_aa: CAWSVTVAGETQYF; cdr3_nt: TGTGCCTGGAGTGTTACAGTAGCGGGAGAGACCCAGTACTTC
d_call: NA; v_call: TRBV5-1; j_call: TRBJ2-1; cdr3_aa: CASSKSSYNEQFF; cdr3_nt: TGCGCCAGCAGCAAGAGCTCCTACAATGAGCAGTTCTTC
d_call: TRBD1; v_call: TRBV7-2; j_call: TRBJ2-7; cdr3_aa: CASSSTGFSYEQYF; cdr3_nt: TGTGCCAGCAGCTCGACAGGGTTCTCCTACGAGCAGTACTTC
d_call: NA; v_call: TRBV5-1; j_call: TRBJ1-1; cdr3_aa: CVPRTANTEAFF; cdr3_nt: TGCGTCCCCAGGACAGCGAACACTGAAGCTTTCTTT
d_call: TRBD2; v_call: TRBV7-2; j_call: TRBJ2-2; cdr3_aa: CASSLGWLAGEDTGELFF; cdr3_nt: TGTGCCAGCAGCTTAGGTTGGCTAGCGGGAGAAGATACCGGGGAGCTGTTTTTT
d_call: NA; v_call: TRBV18; j_call: TRBJ1-4; cdr3_aa: CASSPEGFKLFF; cdr3_nt: TGTGCCAGCTCACCCGAGGGTTTTAAACTGTTTTTT